This T cell receptor (beta chain) was profiled in a study of T cell repertoires and Cas9 in healthy adults. Study at large: SpCas9-reactive CD4 and CD8 T cells were characterized for potency, cytotoxicity and lineage.

CDR1 is SGHVS, CDR2 FNYEAQ, per germline. Unmatched junction bases numbered 10, after V lost 5 bases and J lost 5 bases. The CDR3 totals 16 residues. Libraries were prepared by immunoSEQ multiplex PCR; TCRdb keeps only in-frame clonotypes and omits some of them. The sample shows fewer than 25,000 clones, roughly nine tenths of them seen only once. V usage is TRBV7-6 and J usage is TRBJ1-3; 9 nucleotides match TRBD1. This TCR was recovered from a human donor in good health. The sequenced sample was CD4+ effector T cells (CD127+, CD25-, CD137-, CD154-) from PBMCs; culture status not recorded. This CDR3 reads CASSDAGTGRRNTIYF. The CDR3 DNA reads as TGTGCCAGCAGCGATGCGGGGACAGGGAGGAGAAACACCATATATTTT. Based on the CDR3 plus reference TRBV7-6 and TRBJ1-3, the full variable domain is GAGVSQSPRYKVTKRGQDVALRCDPISGHVSLYWYRQALGQGPEFLTYFNYEAQQDKSGLPNDRFSAERPEGSISTLTIQRTEQRDSAMYRCASSDAGTGRRNTIYFGEGSWLTVV.